This is a list of T cell receptor beta chains from one sample in a study of OX40 agonist ivuxolimab in advanced cancers. Assay used: immunoSEQ multiplex PCR; TCRdb lists only in-frame clones, some missing. The sample lists approximately 70,000 clones, 80% to 90% occurring once. Here the sequenced sample was CD4+ or CD8+ T cells sorted from blood, taken in a trial of the OX40 agonist ivuxolimab. Source of these receptors: an adult with an advanced solid tumor such as melanoma, head and neck, liver or kidney cancer. Each CDR3 is given with its conserved first and last residue. Each record gives: J gene, D gene, V gene, CDR3 protein. A D gene is named only where the DNA matches it firmly.

TRBJ2-7 | TRBD1 | TRBV6-1 | CANSAQGAEQYF
TRBJ2-3 | . | TRBV19 | CASSIQGGTDTQYF
TRBJ2-5 | TRBD1 | TRBV10-1 | CASSRGTGVGETQYF
TRBJ1-2 | . | TRBV7-9 | CASSRSGVRGYTF
TRBJ2-3 | . | TRBV6-1 | CASSEGGADTDTQYF
TRBJ1-2 | TRBD1 | TRBV28 | CASRGQGLNYGYTF
TRBJ1-5 | . | TRBV6-1 | CASSDLTGNQPQHF
TRBJ2-7 | TRBD2 | TRBV5-1 | CASRGGTSGTYEQYF
TRBJ1-6 | TRBD1 | TRBV9 | CASSVGTENSPLHF
TRBJ2-7 | TRBD2 | TRBV29-1 | CSVGASGYEQYF
TRBJ1-4 | TRBD1 | TRBV11-2 | CASSGDRANEKLFF
TRBJ1-4 | TRBD1 | TRBV5-8 | CASSLDRGNEKLFF
TRBJ1-2 | . | TRBV14 | CASSPGAVWDGYTF
TRBJ1-1 | . | TRBV7-9 | CASSLPRGRGAYTEAFF
TRBJ2-1 | TRBD2 | TRBV5-1 | CASSPFTGGSLVDEQFF
TRBJ2-5 | . | TRBV6-1 | CASTTDRWRETQYF
TRBJ2-6 | TRBD1 | TRBV5-4 | CASSGNRGNSGANVLTF
TRBJ2-1 | . | TRBV2 | CASKPGLEQFF
TRBJ2-3 | . | TRBV19 | CASSIHNSGPSTDTQYF
TRBJ1-3 | TRBD1 | TRBV28 | CASSPLRGLSGNTIYF
TRBJ1-1 | . | TRBV19 | CASSIDRDTEAFF
TRBJ2-3 | TRBD2 | TRBV6-1 | CASSEAGGEDTQYF
TRBJ1-1 | . | TRBV11-3 | CASSFRQASTEAFF
TRBJ2-7 | TRBD2 | TRBV15 | CATSREGGKIYEQYF
TRBJ2-3 | . | TRBV18 | CASSPRVETADTQYF
TRBJ2-1 | TRBD2 | TRBV11-3 | CASSLASGRSNEQFF
TRBJ2-1 | TRBD2 | TRBV27 | CASSSQTSGSFYEQFF
TRBJ2-3 | TRBD2 | TRBV7-9 | CASSWRGISTDTQYF
TRBJ2-5 | . | TRBV6-1 | CASSRRGAETQYF
TRBJ1-1 | TRBD1 | TRBV25-1 | CASSDGQGTGTEAFF
TRBJ1-1 | . | TRBV28 | CASSRGHLNTEAFF